This entry lists 17 T cell receptor beta chains sequenced from one sample in a study of T cells in tumors after PD-1 blockade (dated by TCRdb to about 2019). The sample's time point label, in plain terms: before anti-PD-1 therapy. The method behind the library was the immunoSEQ multiplex PCR assay. Entries here come from immuneACCESS through TCRdb and include only in-frame sequences with V and J called. Some clones fail to appear in such tables; in the studies checked, an unresolved V gene covers under half of the shortfall, and the cause of the remainder is unknown. Present in this sample are about 20,000 clones, around 78% of which were seen just once. The ten largest clones capture 20% to 30% of the sample. Here the sequenced sample was PBMCs, taken before anti-PD-1 treatment. These receptors all come from a human donor with basal cell carcinoma.

Turning to this clone: Relative to the germline gene, one junction end is altered; a read error may explain this. Other DNA sequences in this sample translate to the same CDR3. The chain has TRBV2 and TRBJ2-1; 7 bases are shared with TRBD2. From germline, CDR1 is SNHLY and CDR2 FYNNEI. The CDR3 length is 19 residues. The chain's CDR3 is CPSCDGWAGEGSSYNEQFF. For the CDR3, the DNA is TGTCCCAGCTGTGACGGGTGGGCGGGGGAGGGGAGCTCCTACAATGAGCAGTTCTTC.

V usage is TRBV6-4 and J usage is TRBJ2-3, with TRBD1 matching over 8 bases. CDR1 is MRHNA, CDR2 SNTAGT, per germline. The length of the CDR3 is 15 residues. J was trimmed by 2 bases and V by 0 bases; bases with no gene match: 1. DNA for the CDR3: TGTGCCAGCAGTGACTCGGACAGGGCCACAGATACGCAGTATTTT. It translates to CASSDSDRATDTQYF.

This sequence joins TRBV5-1 and TRBJ2-1, with TRBD2 matching over 10 bases. This CDR3 spans 15 amino acids. The J segment lost 5 bases and the V segment lost 3 bases, leaving 5 bases of the junction unmatched. CDR1 and CDR2 from the germline V gene are SGHRS and YFSETQ. The CDR3 bases are TGCGCCAGCAGCTATCTAGCGGGAGCCAACAATGAGCAGTTCTTC. Its translation: CASSYLAGANNEQFF.

This sequence joins TRBV25-1 and TRBJ2-7, with 7 bases that match TRBD1. V lost 8 bases and J lost 3; bases outside the gene matches: 7. The germline V gene has CDR1 MGHDK and CDR2 SYGVNS. This CDR3 spans 13 amino acids. The CDR3 loop is CASGSGQSYEQYF. The CDR3 bases are TGTGCCAGCGGATCGGGACAGAGCTACGAGCAGTACTTC.

The chain uses TRBV29-1 and TRBJ1-2; 8 bases line up with TRBD1. The CDR3 runs to 19 residues. Germline V gene lookup returns CDR1 SQVTM and CDR2 ANQGSEA. Germline trimming cut 5 bases from V and 0 bases from J; bases unmatched to any gene: 20. The CDR3 DNA reads as TGCAGCGTTAGTGATCCCCGGGGGACAGGTATACATTCTAACTATGGCTACACCTTC. Its protein product is CSVSDPRGTGIHSNYGYTF.

The CDR3 loop is CSASASADYNEQFF. CDR3 sequence (DNA): TGCAGTGCTAGTGCTAGTGCGGACTACAATGAGCAGTTCTTC. The chain recombines TRBV20-1 with TRBJ2-1; the D is unclear. The CDR3 spans 14 residues. Germline CDR1 is DFQATT and CDR2 is SNEGSKA (reference sequence). Trimming left V 3 bases short and J 3 bases short, with 12 bases between.

The chain has TRBV6-5 and TRBJ2-5; 8 bases line up with TRBD2. Germline V CDR1 and CDR2: MNHEY, SVGAGI. Trimming at V came to 6 bases and at J to 7 bases, leaving 10 bases not matched to a gene. This CDR3 comprises 14 residues. CDR3 sequence: CASSDLAGLGTQYF. Written as DNA, the CDR3 is TGTGCCAGCAGCGACCTAGCGGGCCTGGGGACCCAGTACTTC.

This clone showed up just once. V is TRBV5-1 and J is TRBJ2-3; 9 bases map to TRBD1. This CDR3 has 15 residues. After removal of 5 bases from V and 4 bases from J, the junction contained 8 bases not matched to a gene. The germline V gene encodes CDR1 SGHRS and CDR2 YFSETQ. CDR3 bases: TGCGCCAGCAGTCGACAGGGGGTGTCCGCAGATACGCAGTATTTT. It codes for CASSRQGVSADTQYF.

The genes are TRBV7-9 and TRBJ1-4, with 9 positions matching TRBD1. Germline V gene data show CDR1 as SEHNR and CDR2 as FQNEAQ (reference sequence). The CDR3 is made up of 14 amino acids. The V gene end was trimmed by 4 bases and the J gene end by 6 bases; junction bases not matched to a gene: 3. CDR3 in DNA: TGTGCCAGCAGCTCGGGACAGGGTGATGAAAAACTGTTTTTT. Its translation: CASSSGQGDEKLFF.

The chain has TRBV10-3 and TRBJ1-3; D possibly corresponds to TRBD1 (6 bases). The CDR3 contains 16 residues. Between the trimmed V and J ends, which lost 9 bases and 0 bases, there was a span of 18 bases. Germline assignment: CDR1 ENHRY and CDR2 SYGVKD. CDR3 in DNA: TGTGCCATTGCTAGAGGAGGGGGGCTCTCTGGAAACACCATATATTTT. Protein product: CAIARGGGLSGNTIYF.

J is TRBJ2-2 and V is TRBV19; D is unclear. The CDR3 consists of 14 residues. Between the trimmed V and J ends, which lost 6 bases and 2 bases, there was a span of 10 bases. Germline V gene sequence: CDR1 LNHDA, CDR2 SQIVND (reference sequence). CDR3 coding DNA: TGTGCCAGTAGGATTAGTGAAAACACCGGGGAGCTGTTTTTT. Its translation is CASRISENTGELFF.

The chain is built from TRBV7-2 and TRBJ1-2; no firm D call. CDR1 is SGHTA and CDR2 is FQGNSA in the germline V gene. V was clipped by 5 bases and J by 2 bases, with 12 bases between them. The CDR3 covers 14 residues. This CDR3 is CASSGTGRNYGYTF. CDR3 coding DNA: TGTGCCAGCAGCGGCACCGGACGGAACTATGGCTACACCTTC.

The chain is built from TRBV7-2 and TRBJ1-4; D is unresolved. The germline CDR1 and CDR2 sequences are SGHTA and FQGNSA. Trimming took off 5 bases at V and 4 bases at J, with 8 bases between the two ends. The CDR3 spans 13 residues. CDR3 amino acids: CASSPTVNEKLFF. The CDR3 coding sequence is TGTGCCAGCAGCCCTACGGTTAATGAAAAACTGTTTTTT. The entire variable domain, with the rest obtained from reference TRBV7-2 and TRBJ1-4, is as follows: GAGVSQSPSNKVTEKGKDVELRCDPISGHTALYWYRQSLGQGLEFLIYFQGNSAPDKSGLPSDRFSAERTGGSVSTLTIQRTQQEDSAVYLCASSPTVNEKLFFGSGTQLSVL.

The rearrangement joins TRBV3-1 (or the pseudogene TRBV3-2) to TRBJ1-1; a weak D match, TRBD1 (5 bases). This CDR3 has 16 amino acids. Germline loops: CDR1 LGHDT, CDR2 YNNKEL (reference sequence). Trimming took off 4 bases at V and 3 bases at J, with 18 bases between the two ends. The CDR3 loop is CASSPNRGWGDTEAFF. CDR3 DNA: TGTGCCAGCAGCCCAAACCGGGGGTGGGGGGACACTGAAGCTTTCTTT.

The sample holds one count of this clone. This chain connects TRBV9 to TRBJ2-2; D is unresolved. V gave up 3 bases and J gave up 7 bases, with 10 bases separating them. This CDR3 has 13 amino acids. CDR1 and CDR2 from the germline V gene are SGDLS and YYNGEE. CDR3 amino acids: CASSGVWGGELFF. For the CDR3, the DNA is TGTGCCAGCAGCGGGGTATGGGGCGGGGAGCTGTTTTTT.

In its sample, this clone was seen once. The CDR3 region is CASSRPPGELFF. The CDR3 bases are TGTGCCAGCAGCCGGCCTCCCGGGGAGCTGTTTTTT. The V and J genes are TRBV9 and TRBJ2-2; the D is unclear. Germline V gene data show CDR1 as SGDLS and CDR2 as YYNGEE. The V and J ends lost 4 bases and 6 bases respectively, with 7 bases between them. The CDR3 extends over 12 amino acids.

This clone showed up just a few times. The rearrangement uses TRBV6-2 or TRBV6-3 and TRBJ1-5; 7 bases align to TRBD1. The CDR3 has 15 residues. Trimming cost V 2 bases and J 4 bases; bases outside gene matches: 5. Germline loops: CDR1 MNHEY, CDR2 SVGEGT. In nucleotides, the CDR3 is TGTGCCAGCAGTTACGACGGACAGGCAAATCAGCCCCAGCATTTT. Translation: CASSYDGQANQPQHF.